Sequencing of this T cell receptor (beta chain) was carried out in a study of CD8+CD57+ T cells in acquired aplastic anemia. Study details: Sorted CD4+ and CD8+ cells gave a mean 3.2 ug DNA, range about 0.19 to 27.4 ug.

All sequencing subjects had displayed CD8+CD57+ cell expansion on flow cytometry. Genomic DNA provided the template from which TCR beta VDJ and CDR3 profiles were obtained. TCRdb fed the reads into MiXCR, producing one record per CDR3 protein. The sample has 400,000 to 600,000 distinct CDR3 sequences, around 30% seen once. The sample taken for sequencing was sorted CD4+, CD8+, or CD8+CD57+ T cells (not recorded which) from PBMCs. The receptor was isolated from a human donor with aplastic anemia.

CDR3 coding DNA: TGTGCCAGCAGGTCCGGGACAGACTCCTACGAGCAGTACTTC. It codes for CASRSGTDSYEQYF. The chain is built from TRBV4-2 and TRBJ2-7; 7 bases are shared with TRBD1. The CDR3 is 14 amino acids. V shed 6 bases and J 0 bases; nucleotides not matched to a gene: 5. CDR1 and CDR2 from the germline V gene are LGHNA and YNFKEQ.